This is a list of T cell receptor delta chains from one sample in a study of in vitro expanded adult blood gammadelta T cells. TCRdb reprocessed the 5' RACE reads through CATT. The repertoire consists of 500 to 700 delta-chain clones, with about a third occurring once and the leading ten covering 28%. Their target antigens are unknown. This material consisted of gamma-delta T cells from peripheral blood expanded in culture, taken from an in vitro culture stimulated with Abnoba P. These receptors all come from an adult in good health. Both conserved end residues are part of each CDR3. Fields, in order: J gene, CDR3 length, clone size, D gene, V gene, CDR3 DNA, CDR3 protein. The D gene is left open where the match is weak. Size tells how often a clone was seen (once, few, many) or the class of an expanded clone, and some rows leave it out.

j_call: TRDJ3
cdr3_length: 18
clone_size: once
d_call: NA
v_call: TRDV2
cdr3_nt: TGTGCCTGTGACACCGTACTGAGGATGTCCTGGGACACCCGACAGATGTTTTTC
cdr3_aa: CACDTVLRMSWDTRQMFF

j_call: TRDJ1
cdr3_length: 19
clone_size: medium-sized
d_call: NA
v_call: TRDV2
cdr3_nt: TGTGCCTGTGACACCGTGGCTCCAGCCGATACTACGTACACCGATAAACTCATCTTT
cdr3_aa: CACDTVAPADTTYTDKLIF

j_call: TRDJ1
cdr3_length: 18
clone_size: NA
d_call: TRDD3
v_call: TRDV2
cdr3_nt: TGTGCCTATGACGGACTGGGGGCCCAAGGCCCGTACACCGATAAACTCATCTTT
cdr3_aa: CAYDGLGAQGPYTDKLIF

j_call: TRDJ1
cdr3_length: 15
clone_size: few
d_call: TRDD3
v_call: TRDV2
cdr3_nt: TGTGCCTGTGACCCACTGGGGGATTACACTGATAAACTCATCTTT
cdr3_aa: CACDPLGDYTDKLIF

j_call: TRDJ1
cdr3_length: 18
clone_size: hyperexpanded
d_call: TRDD3
v_call: TRDV2
cdr3_nt: TGTGCCTGTGACACCGTAGAGACTGGGGGATATGGAGGACATAAACTCATCTTT
cdr3_aa: CACDTVETGGYGGHKLIF

j_call: TRDJ1
cdr3_length: 16
clone_size: medium-sized
d_call: TRDD3
v_call: TRDV2
cdr3_nt: TGTGCCTGTGACAGACTGGGGGATACAGGTACCGATAAACTCATCTTT
cdr3_aa: CACDRLGDTGTDKLIF

j_call: TRDJ1
cdr3_length: 15
clone_size: large
d_call: TRDD3
v_call: TRDV2
cdr3_nt: TGTGCCTGTGAACCTCTGGGGGATGTTACCGATAAACTCATCTTT
cdr3_aa: CACEPLGDVTDKLIF

j_call: TRDJ1
cdr3_length: 22
clone_size: large
d_call: NA
v_call: TRDV2
cdr3_nt: TGTGCCTGTGACACCATTTTGACCCAACCGCGTACTGGGCACCCGAACACCGATAAACTCATCTTT
cdr3_aa: CACDTILTQPRTGHPNTDKLIF

j_call: TRDJ1
cdr3_length: 16
clone_size: NA
d_call: TRDD3
v_call: TRDV1
cdr3_nt: TGTGCTCTTGGGCAAGAACTGGGGGATTACACCGATAAACTCATCTTT
cdr3_aa: CALGQELGDYTDKLIF

j_call: TRDJ1
cdr3_length: 16
clone_size: hyperexpanded
d_call: TRDD3
v_call: TRDV2
cdr3_nt: TGTGCCTGTGACACAGTACTGGGGACGTACACCGATAAACTCATCTTT
cdr3_aa: CACDTVLGTYTDKLIF

j_call: TRDJ1
cdr3_length: 17
clone_size: large
d_call: TRDD3
v_call: TRDV2
cdr3_nt: TGTGCCTGTGACACCGTCCGGGGGATCTCCTACACCGATAAACTCATCTTT
cdr3_aa: CACDTVRGISYTDKLIF

j_call: TRDJ1
cdr3_length: 15
clone_size: large
d_call: TRDD3
v_call: TRDV2
cdr3_nt: TGTGCCTGTGACGGACTGGGGGATACCAACGATAAACTCATCTTT
cdr3_aa: CACDGLGDTNDKLIF

j_call: TRDJ1
cdr3_length: 14
clone_size: hyperexpanded
d_call: NA
v_call: TRDV2
cdr3_nt: TGTGCCTGTGACTCCCTAGCCCAAGAGGATAAACTCATCTTT
cdr3_aa: CACDSLAQEDKLIF

j_call: TRDJ1
cdr3_length: 17
clone_size: NA
d_call: NA
v_call: TRDV2
cdr3_nt: TGTGCCTGTGACTCCGTCGGGGATCATAAGTACACCGATAAACTCATCTTT
cdr3_aa: CACDSVGDHKYTDKLIF

j_call: TRDJ1
cdr3_length: 18
clone_size: large
d_call: NA
v_call: TRDV2
cdr3_nt: TGTGCCTGTGACACCCTGGGAGGGGAAAAAACGTACACCGATAAACTCATCTTT
cdr3_aa: CACDTLGGEKTYTDKLIF

j_call: TRDJ1
cdr3_length: 19
clone_size: large
d_call: TRDD3
v_call: TRDV2
cdr3_nt: TGTGCCTGTGACACCGTTCTACTGGGGGATACTGATTGGACCGATAAACTCATCTTT
cdr3_aa: CACDTVLLGDTDWTDKLIF

j_call: TRDJ2
cdr3_length: 18
clone_size: once
d_call: TRDD3
v_call: TRDV2
cdr3_nt: TGTGCCTGTGACAGATTACTGGGGGATACGGCATTGACAGCACAACTCTTCTTT
cdr3_aa: CACDRLLGDTALTAQLFF

j_call: TRDJ3
cdr3_length: 18
clone_size: once
d_call: TRDD3
v_call: TRDV2
cdr3_nt: TGTGCCTGTGACATACTGGGGGATACGTCCTGGGACACCCGACAGATGTTTTTC
cdr3_aa: CACDILGDTSWDTRQMFF

j_call: TRDJ3
cdr3_length: 22
clone_size: large
d_call: TRDD3
v_call: TRDV2
cdr3_nt: TGTGCCTGTGACACCGTAAGACGCGGGGGATACGCTAGCTCCTGGGACACCCGACAGATGTTTTTC
cdr3_aa: CACDTVRRGGYASSWDTRQMFF

j_call: TRDJ1
cdr3_length: 13
clone_size: hyperexpanded
d_call: NA
v_call: TRDV2
cdr3_nt: TGTGCCTGTGACACCGTAGGGGGAGATAAACTCATCTTT
cdr3_aa: CACDTVGGDKLIF

j_call: TRDJ1
cdr3_length: 14
clone_size: large
d_call: NA
v_call: TRDV2
cdr3_nt: TGTGCCTGTGACACCATGGGTTACACCGATAAACTCATCTTT
cdr3_aa: CACDTMGYTDKLIF

j_call: TRDJ1
cdr3_length: 21
clone_size: large
d_call: TRDD3
v_call: TRDV2
cdr3_nt: TGTGCCTGTGACAGGATCAAAGTACTGGGGGAACACGCGGGGATCACCGATAAACTCATCTTT
cdr3_aa: CACDRIKVLGEHAGITDKLIF

j_call: TRDJ1
cdr3_length: 13
clone_size: large
d_call: TRDD3
v_call: TRDV2
cdr3_nt: TGTGCCTGTGACCTACTGGGGGTGCCGGAACTCATCTTT
cdr3_aa: CACDLLGVPELIF

j_call: TRDJ1
cdr3_length: 19
clone_size: large
d_call: TRDD3
v_call: TRDV2
cdr3_nt: TGTGCCTGTGACAAGGTAATGGGGGATACGCGGGGATACACCGATAAACTCATCTTT
cdr3_aa: CACDKVMGDTRGYTDKLIF

j_call: TRDJ1
cdr3_length: 17
clone_size: large
d_call: TRDD3
v_call: TRDV2
cdr3_nt: TGTGCCTGTGACGCGGCTGGGGGAGCAGCTTACACCGATAAACTCATCTTT
cdr3_aa: CACDAAGGAAYTDKLIF

j_call: TRDJ1
cdr3_length: 17
clone_size: hyperexpanded
d_call: TRDD3
v_call: TRDV2
cdr3_nt: TGTGCCTGTGACACCGTTCTGGGGGATAATTTACGCGATAAACTCATCTTT
cdr3_aa: CACDTVLGDNLRDKLIF

j_call: TRDJ1
cdr3_length: 19
clone_size: large
d_call: NA
v_call: TRDV2
cdr3_nt: TGTGCCTGTGACACGGTAGCCCTTGCTGAGGGAGACAAATCCGATAAACTCATCTTT
cdr3_aa: CACDTVALAEGDKSDKLIF

j_call: TRDJ1
cdr3_length: 20
clone_size: large
d_call: TRDD3
v_call: TRDV2
cdr3_nt: TGTGCCTGTGACTCTATCCTGGGGGATACGTACTCGCCGGGCACCGATAAACTCATCTTT
cdr3_aa: CACDSILGDTYSPGTDKLIF

j_call: TRDJ1
cdr3_length: 16
clone_size: NA
d_call: TRDD3
v_call: TRDV2
cdr3_nt: TGTGCCTGTGACACTCTGGGGGATATTTGGGGTACTAAACTCATCTTT
cdr3_aa: CACDTLGDIWGTKLIF

j_call: TRDJ1
cdr3_length: 16
clone_size: NA
d_call: TRDD3
v_call: TRDV2
cdr3_nt: TGTGCCTGTGACGGACTGGGGGATACGGAGACCGATAAACTCATCTTT
cdr3_aa: CACDGLGDTETDKLIF

j_call: TRDJ1
cdr3_length: 14
clone_size: NA
d_call: TRDD3
v_call: TRDV2
cdr3_nt: TGTGCCTGTGATACTGGGGGATACACCGATAAACTCATCTTT
cdr3_aa: CACDTGGYTDKLIF

j_call: TRDJ1
cdr3_length: 15
clone_size: few
d_call: TRDD3
v_call: TRDV2
cdr3_nt: TGTGCCTGTGAACCTTTACTGGGGGAAACCGATAAACTCATCTTT
cdr3_aa: CACEPLLGETDKLIF

j_call: TRDJ1
cdr3_length: 14
clone_size: once
d_call: NA
v_call: TRDV2
cdr3_nt: TGTGCCTGTGACACCGTTCTGGGTACGGATAAACTCATCTTT
cdr3_aa: CACDTVLGTDKLIF

j_call: TRDJ1
cdr3_length: 20
clone_size: few
d_call: NA
v_call: TRDV2
cdr3_nt: TGTGCCTGTGACAGGGTGTCCTACGGAGATGGGGGAAGGGGGACCGATAAACTCATCTTT
cdr3_aa: CACDRVSYGDGGRGTDKLIF

j_call: TRDJ1
cdr3_length: 17
clone_size: hyperexpanded
d_call: TRDD3
v_call: TRDV2
cdr3_nt: TGTGCCTGTGACCCACTTTCGACTGGGGGATACACCGATAAACTCATCTTT
cdr3_aa: CACDPLSTGGYTDKLIF